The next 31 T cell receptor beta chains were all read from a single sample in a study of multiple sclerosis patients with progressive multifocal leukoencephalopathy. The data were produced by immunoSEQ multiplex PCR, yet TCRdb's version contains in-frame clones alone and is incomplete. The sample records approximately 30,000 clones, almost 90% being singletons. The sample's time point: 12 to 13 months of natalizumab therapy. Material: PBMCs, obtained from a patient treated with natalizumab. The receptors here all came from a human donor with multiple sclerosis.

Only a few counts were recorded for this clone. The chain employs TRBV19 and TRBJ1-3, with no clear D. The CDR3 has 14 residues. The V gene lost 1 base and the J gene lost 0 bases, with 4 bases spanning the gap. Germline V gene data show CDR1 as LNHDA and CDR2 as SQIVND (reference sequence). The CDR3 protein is CASSIGLSGNTIYF. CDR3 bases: TGTGCCAGTAGTATAGGCCTCTCTGGAAACACCATATATTTT.

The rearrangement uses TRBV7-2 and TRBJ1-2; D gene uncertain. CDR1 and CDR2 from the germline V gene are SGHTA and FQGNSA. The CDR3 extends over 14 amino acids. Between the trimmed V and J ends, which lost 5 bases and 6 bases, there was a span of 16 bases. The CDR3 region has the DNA TGTGCCAGCAGCCCCAAGAGGGAAGCAGATGGCTACACCTTC. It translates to CASSPKREADGYTF.

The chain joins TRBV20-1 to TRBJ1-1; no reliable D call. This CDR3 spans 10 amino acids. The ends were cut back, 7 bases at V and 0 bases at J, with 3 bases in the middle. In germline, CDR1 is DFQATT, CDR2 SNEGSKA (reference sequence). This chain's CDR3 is CSGLNTEAFF. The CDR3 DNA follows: TGCAGTGGCCTGAACACTGAAGCTTTCTTT.

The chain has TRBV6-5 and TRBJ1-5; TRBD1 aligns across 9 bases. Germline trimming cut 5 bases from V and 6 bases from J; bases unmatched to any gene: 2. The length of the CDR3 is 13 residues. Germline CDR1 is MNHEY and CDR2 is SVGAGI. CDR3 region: CASSTQGAQPQHF. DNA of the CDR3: TGTGCCAGCAGTACACAGGGGGCTCAGCCCCAGCATTTT.

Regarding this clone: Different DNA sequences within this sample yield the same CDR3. The CDR3 here is CASSYSTGPYEQYF. Written as DNA, the CDR3 is TGTGCCAGCAGTTACTCGACAGGTCCCTACGAGCAGTACTTC. This chain joins TRBV6-5 and TRBJ2-7, with D possibly matching TRBD1 (6 bases). Trimming cost V 0 bases and J 2 bases, with 8 bases left between them. The CDR3 runs 14 residues. Germline V CDR1 and CDR2: MNHEY, SVGAGI.

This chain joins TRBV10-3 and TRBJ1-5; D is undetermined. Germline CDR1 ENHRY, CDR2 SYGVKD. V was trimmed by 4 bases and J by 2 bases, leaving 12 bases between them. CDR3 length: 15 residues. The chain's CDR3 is CAISGTGEGNQPQHF. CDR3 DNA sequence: TGTGCCATCAGTGGAACCGGGGAGGGCAATCAGCCCCAGCATTTT.

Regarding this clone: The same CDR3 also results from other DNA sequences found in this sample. The DNA of the CDR3 is TGTGCCAGCAGCTTAGGCCCCAGGGGCGGGGGCCAAGAGACCCAGTACTTC. This codes for CASSLGPRGGGQETQYF. This chain connects TRBV7-8 to TRBJ2-5, with D possibly being TRBD2 (7 bases). Trimming removed 1 base from V and 1 base from J, with 16 bases in between. Germline CDR1 SGHVS, CDR2 FQNEAQ. The CDR3 runs to 17 residues.

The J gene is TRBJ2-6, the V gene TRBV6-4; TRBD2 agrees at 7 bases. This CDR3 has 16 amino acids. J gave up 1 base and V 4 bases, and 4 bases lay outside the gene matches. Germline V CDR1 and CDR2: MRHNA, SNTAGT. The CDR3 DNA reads TGTGCCAGCAGTGTAGACGGGGGGTCTGGGGCCAACGTCCTGACTTTC. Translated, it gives CASSVDGGSGANVLTF.

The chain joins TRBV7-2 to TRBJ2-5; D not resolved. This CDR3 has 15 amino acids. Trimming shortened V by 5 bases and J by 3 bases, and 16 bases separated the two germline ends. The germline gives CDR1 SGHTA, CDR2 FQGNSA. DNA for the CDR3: TGTGCCAGCAGCCGGTTCATGGCTTGGAAAGAGACCCAGTACTTC. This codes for CASSRFMAWKETQYF.

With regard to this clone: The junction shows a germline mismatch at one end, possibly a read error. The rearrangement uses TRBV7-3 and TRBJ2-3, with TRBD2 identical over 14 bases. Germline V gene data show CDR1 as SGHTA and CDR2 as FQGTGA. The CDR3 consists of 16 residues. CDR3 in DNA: TGTGCCAGCAGCCCTGGGACTAGCGGGGGCACCGATACGCAGTATTTT. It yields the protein CASSPGTSGGTDTQYF.

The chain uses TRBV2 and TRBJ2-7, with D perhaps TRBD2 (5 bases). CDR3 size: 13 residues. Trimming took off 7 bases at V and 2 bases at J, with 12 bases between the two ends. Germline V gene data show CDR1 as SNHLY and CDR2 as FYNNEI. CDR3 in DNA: TGTGCCAGCAAGAGCGGATCTACCTACGAGCAGTACTTC. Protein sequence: CASKSGSTYEQYF.

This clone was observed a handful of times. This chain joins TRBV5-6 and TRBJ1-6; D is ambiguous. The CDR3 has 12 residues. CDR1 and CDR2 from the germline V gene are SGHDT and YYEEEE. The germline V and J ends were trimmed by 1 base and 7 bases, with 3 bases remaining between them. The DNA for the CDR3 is TGTGCCAGCAGCTTGCCGAATTCACCCCTCCACTTT. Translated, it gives CASSLPNSPLHF.

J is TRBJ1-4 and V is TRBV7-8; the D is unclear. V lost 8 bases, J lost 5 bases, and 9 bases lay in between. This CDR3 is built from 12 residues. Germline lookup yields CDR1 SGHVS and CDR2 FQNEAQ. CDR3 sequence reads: CASGRNNEKLFF. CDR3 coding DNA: TGTGCCAGCGGGCGCAACAATGAAAAACTGTTTTTT. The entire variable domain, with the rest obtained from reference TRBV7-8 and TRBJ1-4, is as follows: GAGVSQSPRYKVAKRGQDVALRCDPISGHVSLFWYQQALGQGPEFLTYFQNEAQLDKSGLPSDRFFAERPEGSVSTLKIQRTQQEDSAVYLCASGRNNEKLFFGSGTQLSVL.

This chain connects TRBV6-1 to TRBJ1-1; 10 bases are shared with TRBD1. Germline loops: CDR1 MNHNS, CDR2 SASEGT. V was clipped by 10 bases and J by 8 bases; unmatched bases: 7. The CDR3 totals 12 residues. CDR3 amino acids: CATRTGGLEAFF. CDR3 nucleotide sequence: TGTGCCACCAGGACAGGGGGGTTAGAAGCTTTCTTT.

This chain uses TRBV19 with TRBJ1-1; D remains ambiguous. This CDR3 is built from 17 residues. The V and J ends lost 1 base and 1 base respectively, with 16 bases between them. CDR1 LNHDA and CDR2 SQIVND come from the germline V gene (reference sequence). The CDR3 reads CASSIGLGLRANTEAFF. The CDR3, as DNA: TGTGCCAGTAGTATAGGGCTTGGACTCCGGGCGAACACTGAAGCTTTCTTT.

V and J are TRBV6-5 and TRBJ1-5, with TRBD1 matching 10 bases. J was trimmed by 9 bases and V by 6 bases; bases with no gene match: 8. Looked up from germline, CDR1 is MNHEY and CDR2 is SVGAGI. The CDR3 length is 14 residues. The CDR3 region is CASSSGTGVPPQHF. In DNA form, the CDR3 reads TGTGCCAGCAGCTCCGGGACAGGGGTTCCGCCCCAGCATTTT.

The CDR3 loop is CASSWTGENTEAFF. CDR3 DNA sequence: TGTGCCAGCAGTTGGACAGGGGAGAACACTGAAGCTTTCTTT. The rearrangement uses TRBV2 and TRBJ1-1; 9 bases are a match to TRBD1. Germline CDR1 and CDR2: SNHLY and FYNNEI. V shed 5 bases and J 1 base; nucleotides not matched to a gene: 2. The CDR3 covers 14 residues.

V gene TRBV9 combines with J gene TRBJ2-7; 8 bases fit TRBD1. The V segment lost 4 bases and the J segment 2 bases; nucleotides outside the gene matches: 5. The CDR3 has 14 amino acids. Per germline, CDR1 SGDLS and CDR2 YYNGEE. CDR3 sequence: CASSPDRDAYEQYF. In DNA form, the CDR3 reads TGTGCCAGCAGCCCGGACAGGGATGCCTACGAGCAGTACTTC.

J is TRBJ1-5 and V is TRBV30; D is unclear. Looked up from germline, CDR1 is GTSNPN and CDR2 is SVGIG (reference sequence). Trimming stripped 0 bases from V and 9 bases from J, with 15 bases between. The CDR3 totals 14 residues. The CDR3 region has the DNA TGTGCCTGGAGTGTAAATGGTTACGAGCGGCCCCAGCATTTT. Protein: CAWSVNGYERPQHF.

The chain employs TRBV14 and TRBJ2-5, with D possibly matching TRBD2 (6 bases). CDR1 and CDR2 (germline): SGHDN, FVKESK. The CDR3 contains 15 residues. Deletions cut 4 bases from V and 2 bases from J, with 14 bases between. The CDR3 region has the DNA TGTGCCAGCAGCCGAGGGAGGCAGACTCAAGAGACCCAGTACTTC. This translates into CASSRGRQTQETQYF. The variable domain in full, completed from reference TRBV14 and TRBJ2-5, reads EAGVTQFPSHSVIEKGQTVTLRCDPISGHDNLYWYRRVMGKEIKFLLHFVKESKQDESGMPNNRFLAERTGGTYSTLKVQPAELEDSGVYFCASSRGRQTQETQYFGPGTRLLVL.

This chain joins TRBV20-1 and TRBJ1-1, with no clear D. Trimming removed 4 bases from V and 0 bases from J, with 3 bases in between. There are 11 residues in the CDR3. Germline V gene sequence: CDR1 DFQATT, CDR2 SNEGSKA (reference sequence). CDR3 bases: TGCAGTGCTACTATGAACACTGAAGCTTTCTTT. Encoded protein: CSATMNTEAFF.

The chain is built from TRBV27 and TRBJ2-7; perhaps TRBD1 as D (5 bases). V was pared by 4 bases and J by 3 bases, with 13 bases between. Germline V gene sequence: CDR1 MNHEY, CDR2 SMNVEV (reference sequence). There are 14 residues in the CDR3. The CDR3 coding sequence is TGTGCCAGCAGTTCTATCTCAGGGAACTACGAGCAGTACTTC. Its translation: CASSSISGNYEQYF.

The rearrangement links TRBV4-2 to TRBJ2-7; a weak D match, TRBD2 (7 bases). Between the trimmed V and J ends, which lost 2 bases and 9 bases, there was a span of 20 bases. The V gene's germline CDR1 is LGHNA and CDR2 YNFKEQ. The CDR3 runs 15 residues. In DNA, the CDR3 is TGTGCCAGCAGCCAATACTTGGGGGGGGCGTTTGGGCAGTACTTC. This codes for CASSQYLGGAFGQYF.

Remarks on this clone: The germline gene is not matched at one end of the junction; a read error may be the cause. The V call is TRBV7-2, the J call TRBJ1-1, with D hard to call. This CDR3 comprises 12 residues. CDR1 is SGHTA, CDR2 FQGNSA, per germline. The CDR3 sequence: CASSSPQMPHNF. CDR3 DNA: TGTGCCAGCAGCTCACCCCAGATGCCCCACAATTTT.

The CDR3, as DNA: TGCGCCAGCAGCTTGGCACGGGCGGGGTCTAATTCCGAGCAGTACTTC. It translates to CASSLARAGSNSEQYF. The chain links TRBV5-1 to TRBJ2-7, with TRBD2 as a possible D gene (6 bases). Germline V gives CDR1 SGHRS, CDR2 YFSETQ. Trimming took 0 bases from V and 6 from J, leaving 19 bases between them. The CDR3 spans 16 residues.

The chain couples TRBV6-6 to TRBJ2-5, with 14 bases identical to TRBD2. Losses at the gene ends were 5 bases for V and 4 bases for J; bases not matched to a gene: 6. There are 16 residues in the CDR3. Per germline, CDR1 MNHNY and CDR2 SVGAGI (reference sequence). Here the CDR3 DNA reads TGTGCCAGCAGTCGCCCGGGACTAGCGGGGGCAGAGACCCAGTACTTC. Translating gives CASSRPGLAGAETQYF.

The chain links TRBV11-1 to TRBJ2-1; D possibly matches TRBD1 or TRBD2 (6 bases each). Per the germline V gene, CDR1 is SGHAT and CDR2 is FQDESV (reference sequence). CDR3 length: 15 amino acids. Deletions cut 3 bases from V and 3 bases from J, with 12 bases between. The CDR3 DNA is TGTGCCAGCAGCTTGGAGGGGGGCGGCTACAATGAGCAGTTCTTC. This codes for CASSLEGGGYNEQFF.

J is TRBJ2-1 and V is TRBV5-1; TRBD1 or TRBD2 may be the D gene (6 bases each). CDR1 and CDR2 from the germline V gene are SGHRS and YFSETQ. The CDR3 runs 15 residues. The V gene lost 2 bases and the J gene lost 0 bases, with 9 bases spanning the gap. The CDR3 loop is CASSFWGASYNEQFF. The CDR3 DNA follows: TGCGCCAGCAGCTTTTGGGGGGCCTCCTACAATGAGCAGTTCTTC.

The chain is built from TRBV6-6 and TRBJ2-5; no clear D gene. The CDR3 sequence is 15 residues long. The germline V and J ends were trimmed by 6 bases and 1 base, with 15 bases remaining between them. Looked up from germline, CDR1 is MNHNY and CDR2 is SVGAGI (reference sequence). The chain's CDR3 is CASSPFYRTQETQYF. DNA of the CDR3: TGTGCCAGCAGCCCTTTCTACCGGACCCAAGAGACCCAGTACTTC.

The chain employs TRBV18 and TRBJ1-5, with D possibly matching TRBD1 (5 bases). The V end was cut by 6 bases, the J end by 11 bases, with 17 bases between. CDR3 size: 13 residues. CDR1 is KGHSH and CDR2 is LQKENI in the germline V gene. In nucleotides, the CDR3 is TGTGCCAGCTCTCGGACCCCTGGGGCCACCCAGCATTTT. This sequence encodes CASSRTPGATQHF. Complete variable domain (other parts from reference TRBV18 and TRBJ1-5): NAGVMQNPRHLVRRRGQEARLRCSPMKGHSHVYWYRQLPEEGLKFMVYLQKENIIDESGMPKERFSAEFPKEGPSILRIQQVVRGDSAAYFCASSRTPGATQHFGDGTRLSIL.

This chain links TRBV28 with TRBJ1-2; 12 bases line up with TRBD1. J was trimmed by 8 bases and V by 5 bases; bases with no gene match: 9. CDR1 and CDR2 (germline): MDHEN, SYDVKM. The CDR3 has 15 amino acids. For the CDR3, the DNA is TGTGCCAGCAGTACCGGGACAGGGGGCACGGGGGGCTACACCTTC. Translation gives CASSTGTGGTGGYTF.